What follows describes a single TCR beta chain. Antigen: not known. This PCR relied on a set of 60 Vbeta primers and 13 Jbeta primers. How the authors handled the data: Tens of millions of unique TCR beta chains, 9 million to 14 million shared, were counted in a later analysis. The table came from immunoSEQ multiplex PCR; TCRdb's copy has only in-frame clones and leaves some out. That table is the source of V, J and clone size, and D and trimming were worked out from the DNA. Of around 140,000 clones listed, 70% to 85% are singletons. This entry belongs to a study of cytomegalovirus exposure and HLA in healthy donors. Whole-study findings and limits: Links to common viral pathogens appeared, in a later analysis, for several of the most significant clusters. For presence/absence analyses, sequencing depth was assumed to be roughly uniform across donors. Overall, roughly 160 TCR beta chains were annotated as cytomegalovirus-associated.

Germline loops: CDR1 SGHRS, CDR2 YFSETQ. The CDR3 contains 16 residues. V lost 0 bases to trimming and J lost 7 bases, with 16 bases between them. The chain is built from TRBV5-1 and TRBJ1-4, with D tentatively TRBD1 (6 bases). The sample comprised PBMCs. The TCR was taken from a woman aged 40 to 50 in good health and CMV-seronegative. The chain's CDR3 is CASSLARRDIGEKLFF. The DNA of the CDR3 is TGCGCCAGCAGCTTGGCCCGACGGGACATAGGTGAAAAACTGTTTTTT.